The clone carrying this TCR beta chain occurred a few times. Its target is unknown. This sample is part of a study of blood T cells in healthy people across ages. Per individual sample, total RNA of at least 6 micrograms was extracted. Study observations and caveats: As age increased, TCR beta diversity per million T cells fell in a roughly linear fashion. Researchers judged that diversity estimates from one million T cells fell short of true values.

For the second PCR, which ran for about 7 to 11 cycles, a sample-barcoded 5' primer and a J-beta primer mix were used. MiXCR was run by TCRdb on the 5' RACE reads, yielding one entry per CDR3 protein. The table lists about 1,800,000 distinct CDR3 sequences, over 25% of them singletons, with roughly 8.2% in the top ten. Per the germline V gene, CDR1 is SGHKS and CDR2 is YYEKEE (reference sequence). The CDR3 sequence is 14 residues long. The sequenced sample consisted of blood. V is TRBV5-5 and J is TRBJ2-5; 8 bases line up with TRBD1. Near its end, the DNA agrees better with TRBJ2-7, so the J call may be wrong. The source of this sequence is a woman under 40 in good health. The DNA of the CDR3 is TGTGCCAGCGGCCTCCAGACAGGGGTCTACGAGCAGTACTTC. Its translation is CASGLQTGVYEQYF.